The table lists the clone carrying this TCR beta chain with a few counts. Its antigen remains unidentified. Sample-barcoded 5' priming and a J-beta primer mix drove a second PCR of 7 to 11 cycles. TCRdb fed the 5' RACE reads into MiXCR, producing one record per CDR3 protein. Of hundreds of thousands of distinct CDR3 sequences in the sample, around 21% are singletons; the top ten hold 3.6%. This entry is derived from a study of blood T cells in healthy people across ages. Study information: In model experiments, template switching was able to capture about one barcoded beta molecule for every two T cells that were present.

Overall study findings and caveats: The study found more naive CD4+ cells and higher diversity in long-lived than aged donors.

Germline V CDR1 and CDR2: SGHAT, FQNNGV. The CDR3 extends over 10 amino acids. Between the trimmed V and J ends, which lost 5 bases and 11 bases, there was a span of 8 bases. The sample taken for sequencing was blood. The chain couples TRBV11-2 to TRBJ2-3; D not certain. The receptor's source is a man aged 70 or older in good health. The chain's CDR3 is CASSPGGQYF. For the CDR3, the DNA is TGTGCCAGCAGCCCCGGCGGGCAGTATTTT.